This T cell receptor beta chain derives from a study of T cells expressing NK-cell markers. Findings and limits, study-wide: In several donors, dominant clonotypes made up about 25-65% of CD3+CD56-NKG2C+ cells.

As for this clonotype: As yet, its antigen is unknown.

Generation of TCR beta cDNA was performed by 5'RACE template switching incorporating UMIs. TCRdb re-called the 5' RACE reads; one entry per CDR3 protein, DNA not given. Its table records over 150,000 distinct CDR3 sequences. The TCR sequence derives from a man between 18 and 69 years old in good health. The sequenced material came from blood T cells: a sorted CD56 or NKG2C T cell subset, CD4+ or CD8+ T cells, or bulk PBMC T cells (not recorded which).

This CDR3 reads CASSLVKERSTEAFF. This sequence joins TRBV5-1 and TRBJ1-1. The germline V gene has CDR1 SGHRS and CDR2 YFSETQ. This CDR3 region has 15 residues.